This is a list of T cell receptor beta chains from one sample in a study of blood T cell repertoires in COVID-19. Sequencing used immunoSEQ multiplex PCR; TCRdb keeps in-frame clones, though not all of them. This table holds tens of thousands of clones, roughly nine tenths found once. Sequences were obtained from peripheral blood. The receptors derive from a woman aged 45-60 years with active or convalescent COVID-19. Both conserved end residues are part of each CDR3. The D gene is left open where the match is weak. For some rows the clone size is stated as once, few or many, or as a class when expanded; others skip it.

D: -; J: TRBJ1-2; size: -; V: TRBV7-9; CDR3: CASSFLFDSFLGYGYTF; DNA: TGTGCCAGCAGCTTTCTTTTTGACAGTTTCTTAGGCTATGGCTACACCTTC
D: TRBD1; J: TRBJ2-7; size: -; V: TRBV6-5; CDR3: CASADRVGYEQYF; DNA: TGTGCCAGCGCCGACAGGGTGGGCTACGAGCAGTACTTC
D: -; J: TRBJ1-1; size: -; V: TRBV4-1; CDR3: CASSQDLQGPEAFF; DNA: TGCGCCAGCAGCCAAGATCTACAGGGCCCTGAAGCTTTCTTT
D: -; J: TRBJ1-1; size: -; V: TRBV12-3/TRBV12-4; CDR3: CASRGGNTEAFF; DNA: TGTGCCAGCCGGGGTGGGAACACTGAAGCTTTCTTT
D: -; J: TRBJ2-2; size: -; V: TRBV19; CDR3: CASSIYSGWIWTAFTGELFF; DNA: TGTGCCAGTAGTATATATTCCGGGTGGATTTGGACAGCATTCACCGGGGAGCTGTTTTTT
D: -; J: TRBJ1-5; size: -; V: TRBV2; CDR3: CASGEGEASNQPQHF; DNA: TGTGCCAGCGGTGAGGGGGAGGCGAGCAATCAGCCCCAGCATTTT
D: TRBD1; J: TRBJ2-7; size: -; V: TRBV29-1; CDR3: CSVSNTGTGGYEQYF; DNA: TGCAGCGTCTCAAATACCGGGACAGGGGGGTACGAGCAGTACTTC
D: -; J: TRBJ1-1; size: -; V: TRBV19; CDR3: CASSDGDTEAFF; DNA: TGTGCCAGTAGTGACGGGGACACTGAAGCTTTCTTT
D: TRBD1; J: TRBJ2-7; size: once; V: TRBV30; CDR3: CAWTDGTGPYEQYF; DNA: TGTGCCTGGACTGACGGGACAGGTCCCTACGAGCAGTACTTC
D: TRBD2; J: TRBJ2-5; size: -; V: TRBV7-2; CDR3: CASSLRRGGETQYF; DNA: TGTGCCAGCAGCTTAAGGCGGGGGGGTGAGACCCAGTACTTC
D: -; J: TRBJ2-2; size: -; V: TRBV4-3; CDR3: CASSQEDGSTGELFF; DNA: TGCGCCAGCAGCCAAGAGGACGGGAGCACCGGGGAGCTGTTTTTT
D: -; J: TRBJ1-2; size: once; V: TRBV3-1/TRBV3-2; CDR3: CATQNGGANYGYTF; DNA: TGTGCCACCCAAAACGGGGGAGCTAACTATGGCTACACCTTC
D: TRBD1; J: TRBJ1-5; size: -; V: TRBV7-8; CDR3: CASSLMAGGPPQHF; DNA: TGTGCCAGCAGCTTAATGGCAGGGGGCCCGCCCCAGCATTTT
D: TRBD1; J: TRBJ2-7; size: -; V: TRBV7-9; CDR3: CASSLDRGSEQYF; DNA: TGTGCCAGCAGCTTAGACAGGGGATCCGAGCAGTACTTC
D: -; J: TRBJ1-1; size: -; V: TRBV7-9; CDR3: CASSMRGSVNTEAFF; DNA: TGTGCCAGCAGTATGAGGGGGAGCGTGAACACTGAAGCTTTCTTT
D: -; J: TRBJ1-2; size: -; V: TRBV6-2/TRBV6-3; CDR3: CASSVGVGYGYTF; DNA: TGTGCCAGCAGTGTCGGGGTTGGCTATGGCTACACCTTC
D: -; J: TRBJ1-3; size: -; V: TRBV19; CDR3: CASSIASGGASSGNTIYF; DNA: TGTGCCAGTAGTATTGCCTCCGGTGGGGCCAGCTCTGGAAACACCATATATTTT
D: TRBD1; J: TRBJ2-6; size: -; V: TRBV5-1; CDR3: CASSLTGTVSSGANVLTF; DNA: TGCGCCAGCAGCCTGACCGGGACAGTCAGCTCTGGGGCCAACGTCCTGACTTTC
D: -; J: TRBJ1-2; size: -; V: TRBV27; CDR3: CASSLTVGGYGYTF; DNA: TGTGCCAGCAGTTTAACCGTGGGAGGCTATGGCTACACCTTC
D: -; J: TRBJ1-1; size: once; V: TRBV13; CDR3: CASSFPRGTVNTEAFF; DNA: TGTGCCAGCAGCTTTCCACGGGGGACGGTGAACACTGAAGCTTTCTTT
D: -; J: TRBJ2-3; size: -; V: TRBV3-1/TRBV3-2; CDR3: CASSQEYRGRETWTDTQYF; DNA: TGTGCCAGCAGCCAAGAATATCGGGGGCGGGAGACTTGGACAGATACGCAGTATTTT
D: TRBD1; J: TRBJ2-3; size: -; V: TRBV4-2; CDR3: CASSQDHNRGKTDTQYF; DNA: TGTGCCAGCAGCCAAGATCATAACAGGGGAAAGACAGATACGCAGTATTTT
D: TRBD1; J: TRBJ2-7; size: -; V: TRBV6-5; CDR3: CASLPGQAYYEQYF; DNA: TGTGCCAGCCTTCCGGGACAGGCGTACTACGAGCAGTACTTC
D: TRBD1; J: TRBJ1-2; size: -; V: TRBV15; CDR3: CATSRDPGQGAGGYTF; DNA: TGTGCCACCAGCAGAGATCCGGGGCAGGGGGCAGGTGGCTACACCTTC
D: -; J: TRBJ1-2; size: -; V: TRBV10-3; CDR3: CATSREMGNYGYTF; DNA: TGTGCCACCTCCCGAGAGATGGGCAACTATGGCTACACCTTC